This T cell receptor (beta chain) comes out of a study of CD8 T cells in ankylosing spondylitis. Whole-study results and caveats: Peripheral blood samples showed relatively rare disease-linked clones, and these clones were CD8+. Reported data indicate significant enrichment of disease-linked clones within matched ankylosing spondylitis synovial fluid. Characteristic of ankylosing spondylitis blood, it appeared, was a TCR beta motif comprising eight highly homologous variants.

Via MiXCR, TCRdb re-called the 5' RACE reads, giving one row per CDR3 protein. The sample has 55,000 or so distinct CDR3 sequences; approximately 7% are singletons. Many counts were recorded for this clonotype. Its antigen is as yet unknown. The sequenced sample was blood, either unsorted or a sorted T cell fraction (not recorded which). This receptor was taken from a female donor with ankylosing spondylitis or in good health (not recorded which).

The chain's CDR3 is CASSPTVNYGYTF. In nucleotides, the CDR3 is TGTGCCAGCAGCCCGACGGTTAACTATGGCTACACCTTC. This chain connects TRBV27 to TRBJ1-2; D is ambiguous. The CDR3 is made up of 13 amino acids. Trimming stripped 6 bases from V and 1 base from J, with 9 bases between. Germline CDR1 MNHEY, CDR2 SMNVEV (reference sequence).